The source of this T cell receptor (beta chain) is a study of beta chain features in type 1 diabetes (dated by TCRdb to between 2018 and 2020). A note on the overall study: Patients and healthy donors did not differ in mean age, gender distribution, total cell number or subset yield. The study compared TCRB repertoires of sorted circulating CD4+ T cell subsets between recently diagnosed type 1 diabetes patients and matched healthy donors. Regulatory and stem cell-like memory subsets were obtained from only 8 patients and about 8 healthy donors, while naive and central memory subsets were obtained from all 28 donors. A total of under 120,000,000 sorted cells were examined across all samples, and RNA yield correlated strongly with the number of cells per subset.

This clone came up a few times. Its antigen remains unidentified. Per-base quality was not reported, and no clone a single base away is much larger than it. A single peripheral blood draw of around 0.11 L on average was collected from each donor into heparinised tubes. Using a panel that included CD45RO, CCR7, CD25, CD127, CD95 and CD27, naive, central memory, regulatory and stem cell-like memory CD4+ T cells were sorted on a BD FACSAria II. A purity above 98% was achieved for all sorted populations. Right away, PBMCs were isolated by Lymphoprep density gradient centrifugation and were stained directly, with no culture step. Samples were stained and sorted in pairs, with one healthy donor and one patient per experiment, so that batch effects were minimized. The entire amount of isolated RNA was reverse transcribed using the High Capacity cDNA Reverse Transcription Kit, so the sequenced TCRB transcripts were expressed ones. Naive, central memory and regulatory T cell samples underwent deep immunoSEQ sequencing, averaging about 3.57 million total reads per sample. After sorted cells were lysed in RLT buffer, RNA was extracted with DNase-treated RNeasy Micro or Mini kits, with the choice depending on cell number. To prevent cross-contamination, each cell subset was processed individually, whereas patient and healthy donor samples were processed jointly. The immunoSEQ multiplex PCR was used to amplify TCRB sequences from cDNA, generating 87-bp fragments that spanned the CDR3 region. Sequencing of the amplicons was done on the Illumina HiSeq platform. The authors' analysis ran thus. Synthetic template baselines were used to correct PCR bias computationally, reads within Hamming distance 2 were collapsed, and singletons that could not be merged were discarded. By aligning reads against IMGT, V, D and J genes, CDR3 length, and insertions or deletions at six rearrangement sites were assigned. Within each subset, clonotype counts were normalized to the number of sorted cells before true diversity and Gini coefficients were calculated with the tcR R package. The overlap coefficient, calculated on TCRB nucleotide sequences, was used to measure repertoire sharing. As a proxy for the pre-selection repertoire, out-of-frame TCRB sequences from naive cells were analyzed. TCRdb holds this immuneACCESS table with in-frame rearrangements only. Some clones are missing; in checked studies, unresolved V genes explain under half, and the rest has no known cause. The V and J calls and clone size come from that table; D and trimming were worked out from the DNA. The sample profile shows 600,000 to 700,000 clones; around an eighth of them were found once. Jointly, the top ten make up about 0.02% of the sample.

The germline V gene supplies CDR1 LGHNA and CDR2 YNFKEQ. The CDR3, cysteine through phenylalanine, is 15 amino acids long. Only the CDR3 portion is preserved as DNA: 45 bases, with reading frame beginning at the first base. V and J lose 0 bases and 8 bases, and a span of 16 bases separates them. General study outcomes and caveats: Shorter templates might be favored by PCR, yet because patient and control samples were amplified and corrected together, any such skew would affect both groups equally. Because small numbers of individuals were included in the HLA sub-analyses, any influence of HLA type on TCRB rearrangement was left unresolved. A moderate but significant shortening of TCRB CDR3 length was observed in type 1 diabetes patients in all four CD4+ subsets. At VDJ recombination sites, type 1 diabetes patients had fewer insertions and more deleted nucleotides, which implies abnormalities in thymic rearrangement. Because cDNA rather than genomic DNA was sequenced, highly expressing activated cells could have been over-represented, although no difference in activation and CD3 levels was found between groups. Naive, central memory and regulatory TCRB repertoires appeared to be more similar among patients than among healthy donors.

Recombination joined TRBV4-2 with TRBJ1-2, with no D gene named confidently. The sequenced sample was naive CD4+ T cells from blood. The meaning of the sample's cell subset or site label: true naive CD4+ T cells. The TCR was taken from a man between 18 and 29 years old with type 1 diabetes. The CDR3 loop reads CASSQDSREKLGYTF. The sequenced DNA: TGTGCCAGCAGCCAAGATTCGCGGGAGAAGTTGGGCTACACCTTC.